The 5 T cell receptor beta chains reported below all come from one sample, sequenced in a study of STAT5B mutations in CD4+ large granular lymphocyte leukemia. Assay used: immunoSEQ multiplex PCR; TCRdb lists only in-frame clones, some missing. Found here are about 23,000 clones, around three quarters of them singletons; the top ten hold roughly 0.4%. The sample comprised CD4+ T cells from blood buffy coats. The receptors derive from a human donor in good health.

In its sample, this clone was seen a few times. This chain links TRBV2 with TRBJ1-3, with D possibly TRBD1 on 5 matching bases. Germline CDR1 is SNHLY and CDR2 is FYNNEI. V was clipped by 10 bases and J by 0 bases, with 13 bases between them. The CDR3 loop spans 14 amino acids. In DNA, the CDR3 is TGTGCCACCCTCCCGGGGGGCTCTGGAAACACCATATATTTT. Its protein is CATLPGGSGNTIYF.

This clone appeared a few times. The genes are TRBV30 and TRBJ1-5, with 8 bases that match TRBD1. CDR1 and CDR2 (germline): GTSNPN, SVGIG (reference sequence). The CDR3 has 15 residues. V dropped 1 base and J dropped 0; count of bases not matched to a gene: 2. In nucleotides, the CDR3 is TGTGCCTGGAGTGGTGACAGGGGTAGCAATCAGCCCCAGCATTTT. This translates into CAWSGDRGSNQPQHF.

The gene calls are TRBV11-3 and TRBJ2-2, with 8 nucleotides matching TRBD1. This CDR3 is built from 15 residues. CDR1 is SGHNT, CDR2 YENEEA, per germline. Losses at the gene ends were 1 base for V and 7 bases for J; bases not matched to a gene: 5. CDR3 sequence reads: CASSLGTGSHGELFF. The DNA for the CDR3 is TGTGCCAGCAGCTTAGGGACAGGGAGTCACGGGGAGCTGTTTTTT. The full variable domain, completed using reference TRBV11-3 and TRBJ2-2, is EAGVVQSPRYKIIEKKQPVAFWCNPISGHNTLYWYLQNLGQGPELLIRYENEEAVDDSQLPKDRFSAERLKGVDSTLKIQPAELGDSAVYLCASSLGTGSHGELFFGEGSRLTVL.

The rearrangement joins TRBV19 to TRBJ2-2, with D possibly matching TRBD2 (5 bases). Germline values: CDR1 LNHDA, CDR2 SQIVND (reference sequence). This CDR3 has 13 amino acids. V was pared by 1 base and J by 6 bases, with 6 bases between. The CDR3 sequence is CASSIVGAGELFF. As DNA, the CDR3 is TGTGCCAGTAGTATAGTCGGGGCCGGGGAGCTGTTTTTT.

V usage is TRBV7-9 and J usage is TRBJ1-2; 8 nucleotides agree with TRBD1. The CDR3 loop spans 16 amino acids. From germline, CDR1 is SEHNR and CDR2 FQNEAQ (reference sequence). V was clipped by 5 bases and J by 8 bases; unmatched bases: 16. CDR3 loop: CASSNRERQGKSGYTF. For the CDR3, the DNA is TGTGCCAGCAGCAACAGAGAAAGACAGGGGAAGAGCGGCTACACCTTC. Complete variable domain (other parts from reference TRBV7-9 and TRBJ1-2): DTGVSQNPRHKITKRGQNVTFRCDPISEHNRLYWYRQTLGQGPEFLTYFQNEAQLEKSRLLSDRFSAERPKGSFSTLEIQRTEQGDSAMYLCASSNRERQGKSGYTFGSGTRLTVV.